This entry lists 20 T cell receptor beta chains sequenced from one sample in a study of Graves' ophthalmopathy and Graves' hyperthyroidism. The authors amplified TCR beta CDR3 regions, and they did so from RNA transcripts for repertoire sequencing. In the first round, RT-PCR was carried out with HTBI primers, and a multiplex PCR formed the second round. TCRdb recomputed calls from the multiplex PCR reads with MiXCR, one row per CDR3 protein. Altogether about 640,000 distinct CDR3 sequences are present, about 38% being singletons, with the ten largest covering 3% to 3.5%. What was sequenced was peripheral blood. The receptors originated from an adult man with Graves' ophthalmopathy.

In this sample, this clonotype turned up once. The rearrangement joins TRBV10-3 to TRBJ1-1, with 7 nucleotides matching TRBD1. J lost 7 bases, V lost 5 bases, and 4 bases had no gene match. CDR1 ENHRY and CDR2 SYGVKD come from the germline V gene. The length of the CDR3 is 12 residues. In nucleotides, the CDR3 is TGTGCCATCAGTCCGGGGACAGTTGAAGCTTTCTTT. This translates into CAISPGTVEAFF.

This clonotype was found many times. V and J are TRBV7-8 and TRBJ2-5; possible D gene TRBD2, 6 bases. CDR1 is SGHVS and CDR2 is FQNEAQ in the germline V gene. The CDR3 covers 14 residues. With 2 bases removed from V and 5 bases from J, the gap between germline ends came to 12 bases. The CDR3 loop reads CASSLSGVGETQYF. The CDR3 nucleotides are TGTGCCAGCAGCTTATCGGGGGTTGGCGAGACCCAGTACTTC.

The chain carries TRBV27 and TRBJ2-5, with 9 bases lining up with TRBD2. The CDR3 contains 13 residues. Germline loops: CDR1 MNHEY, CDR2 SMNVEV (reference sequence). Losses at the gene ends were 7 bases for V and 5 bases for J; bases not matched to a gene: 5. CDR3 residues: CASTGGGAETQYF. Here the CDR3 DNA reads TGTGCCAGCACGGGCGGGGGGGCTGAGACCCAGTACTTC.

This clonotype was picked up a small number of times. V is TRBV6-1 and J is TRBJ1-2; D ambiguous. This CDR3 region has 13 residues. Germline CDR1 reads MNHNS; CDR2 reads SASEGT. V was cut by 7 bases and J by 4 bases, with 13 bases left in between. The CDR3 DNA reads TGTGCCAGCACAGGACGGTCTGGCTATGGCTACACCTTC. Translation: CASTGRSGYGYTF.

About this clonotype itself: An end of the junction differs from the germline gene, which may be a read error. The chain combines TRBV10-3 with TRBJ2-7; 7 bases match TRBD2. Looked up from germline, CDR1 is ENHRY and CDR2 is SYGVKD. The CDR3 runs to 11 residues. The CDR3 sequence: CATSEAGEQYF. For the CDR3, the DNA is TGTGCCACCAGTGAAGCGGGGGAGCAGTACTTC.

This clonotype was seen at least ten times. The gene calls are TRBV2 and TRBJ1-1; D ambiguous. This CDR3 has 12 residues. The ends were cut back, 8 bases at V and 3 bases at J, with 10 bases in the middle. Germline values: CDR1 SNHLY, CDR2 FYNNEI. In DNA form, the CDR3 reads TGTGCCAGCCTCGAGCTCGACACTGAAGCTTTCTTT. Translation gives CASLELDTEAFF.

This clonotype was seen only a few times. The gene calls are TRBV20-1 and TRBJ2-7, with 10 bases lining up with TRBD1. CDR3 length: 13 amino acids. V shed 5 bases, J shed 6 bases, and the junction held 7 bases outside the gene matches. Germline CDR1 is DFQATT and CDR2 is SNEGSKA (reference sequence). CDR3 residues: CSALDRGGGEQYF. Written as DNA, the CDR3 is TGCAGTGCTTTGGACAGGGGGGGAGGCGAGCAGTACTTC.

This clonotype was counted ten times or more. The rearrangement links TRBV6-2 or TRBV6-3 to TRBJ2-5; 8 nucleotides align to TRBD2. The CDR3 contains 14 residues. CDR1 and CDR2 from the germline V gene are MNHEY and SVGEGT. V shed 2 bases, J shed 7 bases, and the junction held 6 bases outside the gene matches. CDR3 sequence (DNA): TGTGCCAGCAGTTACGGTGGGACTAGAGGGACCCAGTACTTC. This translates into CASSYGGTRGTQYF.

This clonotype was picked up many times. V gene TRBV20-1 combines with J gene TRBJ1-1; possibly TRBD1 for D (5 bases). Germline-derived CDR1 and CDR2 are DFQATT and SNEGSKA (reference sequence). The V gene lost 3 bases and the J gene lost 6 bases, with 8 bases spanning the gap. The CDR3 is 11 amino acids. The CDR3 DNA reads TGCAGTGCTAGCCAGGGTTCTGAAGCTTTCTTT. Encoded protein: CSASQGSEAFF.

The sample holds many counts of this clonotype. This rearrangement joins TRBV20-1 to TRBJ1-1; D is perhaps TRBD1 (5 bases). Trimming shortened V by 7 bases and J by 11 bases, and 14 bases separated the two germline ends. CDR1 is DFQATT and CDR2 is SNEGSKA in the germline V gene (reference sequence). CDR3 size: 10 residues. The CDR3: CSVGGTLAFF. CDR3 in DNA: TGCAGTGTGGGAGGGACGCTGGCTTTCTTT.

The rearrangement uses TRBV2 and TRBJ2-5; D gene uncertain. V was shortened by 2 bases and J by 1 base, with 5 bases between the two germline ends. This CDR3 spans 13 amino acids. Germline V gene data show CDR1 as SNHLY and CDR2 as FYNNEI. The CDR3 region is CASSESVQETQYF. The CDR3 nucleotides are TGTGCCAGCAGTGAAAGCGTCCAAGAGACCCAGTACTTC.

The V call is TRBV7-8, the J call TRBJ1-1; D not certain. The germline V gene encodes CDR1 SGHVS and CDR2 FQNEAQ. The CDR3 contains 16 residues. V lost 5 bases and J lost 3, with 19 bases in between. CDR3 amino acids: CASSPEWGYRDTEAFF. CDR3 sequence (DNA): TGTGCCAGCAGCCCGGAGTGGGGTTACAGAGACACTGAAGCTTTCTTT. The full variable domain, completed using reference TRBV7-8 and TRBJ1-1, is GAGVSQSPRYKVAKRGQDVALRCDPISGHVSLFWYQQALGQGPEFLTYFQNEAQLDKSGLPSDRFFAERPEGSVSTLKIQRTQQEDSAVYLCASSPEWGYRDTEAFFGQGTRLTVV.

The chain couples TRBV10-3 to TRBJ2-5, with D possibly matching TRBD1 (6 bases). The CDR3 is 14 amino acids. The ends were cut back, 5 bases at V and 1 base at J, with 11 bases in the middle. CDR1 is ENHRY, CDR2 SYGVKD, per germline. CDR3 bases: TGTGCCATCAGTCTACAAGGGGGCCAAGAGACCCAGTACTTC. Translation: CAISLQGGQETQYF.

The genes are TRBV24-1 and TRBJ1-2, with 9 bases that match TRBD1. Trimming at V came to 5 bases and at J to 5 bases, leaving 8 bases not matched to a gene. CDR1 is KGHDR, CDR2 SFDVKD, per germline. This CDR3 is 15 amino acids long. The CDR3 nucleotides read TGTGCCACCAGTGTCTCCGCCGGGACAGGGTATGGCTACACCTTC. Its translation: CATSVSAGTGYGYTF.

This clonotype has at least ten counts. The gene calls are TRBV6-6 and TRBJ1-4; D is ambiguous. V was pared by 2 bases and J by 6 bases, with 13 bases between. This CDR3 region has 15 residues. Germline V gene sequence: CDR1 MNHNY, CDR2 SVGAGI (reference sequence). CDR3: CASSYTGKVDEKLFF. CDR3 DNA: TGTGCCAGCAGTTACACGGGGAAGGTAGATGAAAAACTGTTTTTT.

Concerning this clonotype itself: A much larger clone lies one base from this, so it may be a read error. Given the absence of the conserved phenylalanine or tryptophan at the CDR3 end, a read error is likely. The chain joins TRBV14 to TRBJ2-7; 7 bases match TRBD2. The trim removed 5 bases at V and 6 bases at J, leaving 10 bases unmatched. The germline V gene has CDR1 SGHDN and CDR2 FVKESK. CDR3 size: 14 residues. CDR3 DNA sequence: TGTGCCAGCAGCTCAGTCGGGGGGTTGAGCGAGCAGTACCTC. It yields the protein CASSSVGGLSEQYL.

This clonotype has ten or more counts. CDR3 sequence reads: CASTTGGRDTGELFF. CDR3 in DNA: TGTGCCAGCACCACGGGGGGAAGAGACACCGGGGAGCTGTTTTTT. V gene TRBV6-6 combines with J gene TRBJ2-2; 7 bases are shared with TRBD2. The germline gives CDR1 MNHNY, CDR2 SVGAGI (reference sequence). This CDR3 has 15 residues. V dropped 7 bases and J dropped 3; count of bases not matched to a gene: 8.

There are many counts of this clonotype. V is TRBV10-3 and J is TRBJ1-2; D ambiguous. Per germline, CDR1 ENHRY and CDR2 SYGVKD. CDR3 size: 13 residues. Trimming removed 3 bases at V and 4 bases at J, with 9 bases between. Here the CDR3 reads CAISDQVLYGYTF. As DNA, the CDR3 is TGTGCCATCAGTGATCAGGTCCTCTATGGCTACACCTTC.

CDR3 nucleotide sequence: TGTGCCAGCAGCTTGAGGGTGGTCACCGGGGAGCTGTTTTTT. This encodes CASSLRVVTGELFF. The chain has TRBV11-1 and TRBJ2-2; weak D call: TRBD2 (5 bases). This CDR3 comprises 14 residues. Germline CDR1 and CDR2: SGHAT and FQDESV (reference sequence). The V end was cut by 3 bases, the J end by 4 bases, with 9 bases between.

This clonotype occurred many times. The chain has TRBV6-6 and TRBJ1-2; 7 nucleotides match TRBD1. The CDR3 spans 17 residues. Unmatched junction bases numbered 13, after V lost 0 bases and J lost 6 bases. Looked up from germline, CDR1 is MNHNY and CDR2 is SVGAGI (reference sequence). CDR3 loop: CASSYSDRLSGKDGYTF. CDR3 coding DNA: TGTGCCAGCAGTTACTCGGACAGGTTGAGTGGGAAGGATGGCTACACCTTC.